This entry lists 32 T cell receptor beta chains sequenced from one sample in a study of blood T cell repertoires in COVID-19. Repertoires were generated with immunoSEQ multiplex PCR, while TCRdb's copy carries only in-frame clones and drops some. This table holds under 350,000 clones, about 90% found once. The sample consisted of peripheral blood. The origin of the receptors is a woman between 25 and 40 years old with COVID-19, enrolled during active disease.

This chain joins TRBV4-3 and TRBJ2-7, with D perhaps matching TRBD2 (6 bases). CDR1 LGHNA and CDR2 YSLEER come from the germline V gene. The CDR3 sequence is 15 residues long. Trimming left V 1 base short and J 4 bases short, with 14 bases between. CDR3 amino acids: CASSQGRGGPYEQYF. CDR3 coding DNA: TGCGCCAGCAGCCAAGGACGCGGAGGGCCGTACGAGCAGTACTTC.

The rearrangement uses TRBV4-1 and TRBJ2-5, with 7 bases identical to TRBD2. This CDR3 comprises 17 residues. Germline CDR1 is MGHRA and CDR2 is YSYEKL. J was trimmed by 0 bases and V by 4 bases; bases with no gene match: 11. The CDR3 here is CASSRGGGGSYQETQYF. CDR3 coding DNA: TGCGCCAGCAGCCGGGGCGGGGGAGGGTCGTACCAAGAGACCCAGTACTTC.

The V call is TRBV25-1, the J call TRBJ1-2; D unclear. This CDR3 spans 14 amino acids. The V end was cut by 2 bases, the J end by 3 bases, with 10 bases between. Germline CDR1 and CDR2: MGHDK and SYGVNS. DNA of the CDR3: TGTGCCAGCAGTGAACCTATCCTTCACTATGGCTACACCTTC. This translates into CASSEPILHYGYTF.

DNA of the CDR3: TGTGCCAGCAGCTTAGGAGGCCCAAGCACAGATACGCAGTATTTT. Amino acid sequence: CASSLGGPSTDTQYF. This sequence joins TRBV7-2 and TRBJ2-3, with D hard to call. V was clipped by 1 base and J by 0 bases, with 8 bases between them. Germline CDR1 reads SGHTA; CDR2 reads FQGNSA. The CDR3 runs 15 residues.

The J gene is TRBJ2-6, the V gene TRBV7-2; 12 nucleotides match TRBD2. The trim removed 4 bases at V and 2 bases at J, leaving 3 bases unmatched. This CDR3 has 17 residues. CDR1 and CDR2 from the germline V gene are SGHTA and FQGNSA. In DNA, the CDR3 is TGTGCCAGCAGCTGGAGACTAGCGGGAGCTGGGGCCAACGTCCTGACTTTC. Translated, it gives CASSWRLAGAGANVLTF.

This clone has only a few counts. This sequence joins TRBV6-5 and TRBJ1-5, with 7 bases aligning to TRBD1. Losses at the gene ends were 10 bases for V and 3 bases for J; bases not matched to a gene: 9. The CDR3 contains 14 residues. From germline, CDR1 is MNHEY and CDR2 SVGAGI. The CDR3 sequence is CAINGDRDNQPQHF. DNA of the CDR3: TGTGCCATCAATGGGGACAGAGACAATCAGCCCCAGCATTTT.

This chain uses TRBV18 with TRBJ2-3, with 10 bases lining up with TRBD2. CDR1 is KGHSH and CDR2 is LQKENI in the germline V gene. The CDR3 is made up of 14 amino acids. J lost 6 bases, V lost 4 bases, and 4 bases had no gene match. CDR3: CASSQSGGADTQYF. CDR3 in DNA: TGTGCCAGCTCACAGAGCGGGGGGGCCGATACGCAGTATTTT.

The V gene is TRBV30, the J gene TRBJ1-2, with a possible D match to TRBD1 (6 bases). The CDR3 is 13 residues long. Germline-derived CDR1 and CDR2 are GTSNPN and SVGIG (reference sequence). V was clipped by 8 bases and J by 2 bases, with 15 bases between them. The CDR3 DNA follows: TGTGCCCCCAAAGGGGGGGGAAACTATGGCTACACCTTC. It is translated as CAPKGGGNYGYTF.

The genes are TRBV27 and TRBJ2-3, with 9 bases fitting TRBD2. This CDR3 is 17 amino acids long. The germline CDR1 and CDR2 sequences are MNHEY and SMNVEV (reference sequence). V lost 5 bases to trimming and J lost 5 bases; unmatched junction nucleotides: 14. The CDR3 DNA reads TGTGCCAGCAGTCCTCCACTTATAGCGGGGGTTAAAGATACGCAGTATTTT. Its protein is CASSPPLIAGVKDTQYF.

This clone was recorded a few times. In nucleotides, the CDR3 is TGTGCCAGTAGTGAACTGGGACAGTCGACCTACGAGCAGTACTTC. Amino acids: CASSELGQSTYEQYF. This chain links TRBV19 with TRBJ2-7, with TRBD1 identical over 7 bases. The CDR3 extends over 15 amino acids. With 5 bases clipped from V and 2 bases from J, the junction kept 9 bases outside the gene matches. From germline, CDR1 is LNHDA and CDR2 SQIVND (reference sequence).

This sequence joins TRBV28 and TRBJ1-6; 7 nucleotides align to TRBD1. The germline V gene has CDR1 MDHEN and CDR2 SYDVKM. The junction had 6 bases not matched to a gene; V was cut back by 5 bases and J by 8 bases. The CDR3 length is 14 residues. The CDR3 DNA is TGTGCCAGCAGTCTAGGGACAGTTCATTCACCCCTCCACTTT. Translating it yields CASSLGTVHSPLHF.

This chain uses TRBV6-5 with TRBJ1-3, with D possibly TRBD1 on 6 matching bases. The CDR3 loop spans 16 amino acids. V gave up 0 bases and J gave up 0 bases, with 9 bases separating them. CDR1 is MNHEY and CDR2 is SVGAGI in the germline V gene. The DNA for the CDR3 is TGTGCCAGCAGTTACTCCCGGGACAACTCTGGAAACACCATATATTTT. This sequence encodes CASSYSRDNSGNTIYF.

V gene TRBV6-5 combines with J gene TRBJ2-1; 7 nucleotides align to TRBD2. This CDR3 contains 15 residues. Germline CDR1 MNHEY, CDR2 SVGAGI. J gave up 0 bases and V 7 bases, and 6 bases lay outside the gene matches. CDR3 loop: CASIKGGSSYNEQFF. The CDR3, as DNA: TGTGCCAGCATTAAAGGCGGGAGCTCCTACAATGAGCAGTTCTTC.

In DNA, the CDR3 is TGTGCCAGCAGCTCCCTCCGGGACATGCAGTTCTTC. Its protein product is CASSSLRDMQFF. The V and J genes are TRBV9 and TRBJ2-1, with D possibly TRBD1 on 6 matching bases. V gave up 4 bases and J gave up 12 bases, with 14 bases separating them. The CDR3 covers 12 residues. The V gene's germline CDR1 is SGDLS and CDR2 YYNGEE.

For the CDR3, the DNA is TGTGCCAGCAGCATTGACTACCGAGAGACCCAGTACTTC. Protein sequence: CASSIDYRETQYF. The chain joins TRBV12-3 or TRBV12-4 to TRBJ2-5; possibly TRBD2 for D (5 bases). The V gene lost 6 bases and the J gene lost 4 bases, with 12 bases spanning the gap. This CDR3 spans 13 amino acids.

The V gene is TRBV13, the J gene TRBJ2-3; 11 nucleotides agree with TRBD2. There are 15 residues in the CDR3. Germline V gives CDR1 PRHDT, CDR2 FYEKMQ (reference sequence). V dropped 5 bases and J dropped 6; count of bases not matched to a gene: 7. The CDR3 spells CASSNSGGALDTQYF. CDR3 bases: TGTGCCAGCAGCAATAGCGGGGGGGCCCTGGATACGCAGTATTTT.

The J gene is TRBJ1-1, the V gene TRBV28, with D possibly TRBD1 on 5 matching bases. The V end was cut by 9 bases, the J end by 3 bases, with 11 bases between. From germline, CDR1 is MDHEN and CDR2 SYDVKM. The CDR3 runs 12 residues. The CDR3 coding sequence is TGTGCCAGTAGGGGTGGGGACACTGAAGCTTTCTTT. Protein: CASRGGDTEAFF.

In DNA form, the CDR3 reads TGTGCCAGCAGCGTGGCGACAGGGGGCAAAGGTGAAGCTTTCTTT. It is translated as CASSVATGGKGEAFF. The chain couples TRBV9 to TRBJ1-1, with 10 nucleotides matching TRBD1. V dropped 2 bases and J dropped 7; count of bases not matched to a gene: 8. Germline CDR1 is SGDLS and CDR2 is YYNGEE. The CDR3 has 15 amino acids.

This clone came up once. The rearrangement joins TRBV6-5 to TRBJ2-1; D unresolved. Germline V CDR1 and CDR2: MNHEY, SVGAGI. Between the trimmed V and J ends, which lost 5 bases and 7 bases, there was a span of 12 bases. This CDR3 spans 13 amino acids. Written as DNA, the CDR3 is TGTGCCAGCAGTCGTGGTACAATGAATGAGCAGTTCTTC. This encodes CASSRGTMNEQFF.

The gene calls are TRBV6-4 and TRBJ2-1, with D possibly matching TRBD1 (8 bases). With 3 bases removed from V and 4 bases from J, the gap between germline ends came to 10 bases. From germline, CDR1 is MRHNA and CDR2 SNTAGT. There are 14 residues in the CDR3. The CDR3 is CASSEQGGYNEQFF. The DNA for the CDR3 is TGTGCCAGCAGTGAACAGGGGGGGTACAATGAGCAGTTCTTC.

This rearrangement joins TRBV25-1 to TRBJ1-6; D gene unclear. V was cut by 9 bases and J by 7 bases, with 10 bases left in between. Per germline, CDR1 MGHDK and CDR2 SYGVNS. The CDR3 runs 12 residues. CDR3 residues: CARRESNSPLHF. CDR3 nucleotide sequence: TGTGCCAGGCGGGAGTCAAATTCACCCCTCCACTTT.

This clone has just a few counts. The chain recombines TRBV7-7 with TRBJ2-7; D might be TRBD2 (5 bases). This CDR3 region has 14 residues. V lost 2 bases, J lost 2 bases, and 10 bases lay in between. Germline V lookup: CDR1 SSHAT, CDR2 FNYEAQ (reference sequence). The CDR3 loop reads CASSLSVGTYEQYF. The DNA for the CDR3 is TGTGCCAGCAGCTTATCGGTCGGGACCTACGAGCAGTACTTC.

A word on this clone: At one of its ends the junction is not consistent with the germline gene, which may arise from a read error. V is TRBV18 and J is TRBJ2-5, with 7 bases fitting TRBD1. The germline gives CDR1 KGHSH, CDR2 LQKENI. CDR3 length equals 13 residues. CDR3 in amino acids: CASSPQGQETQYF. As DNA, the CDR3 is TGTGCCAGCTCCCCACAGGGGCAAGAGACCCAGTACTTC. The full variable domain, in which reference TRBV18 and TRBJ2-5 provide the parts outside the CDR3, is NAGVMQNPRHLVRRRGQEARLRCSPMKGHSHVYWYRQLPEEGLKFMVYLQKENIIDESGMPKERFSAEFPKEGPSILRIQQVVRGDSAAYFCASSPQGQETQYFGPGTRLLVL.

This chain joins TRBV7-9 and TRBJ2-5; 10 nucleotides match TRBD1. Unmatched junction bases numbered 10, after V lost 5 bases and J lost 1 base. Germline assignment: CDR1 SEHNR and CDR2 FQNEAQ (reference sequence). The CDR3 contains 17 residues. CDR3 region: CASSPTGGQGPQETQYF. Written as DNA, the CDR3 is TGTGCCAGCAGCCCAACGGGGGGACAGGGGCCCCAAGAGACCCAGTACTTC.

The rearrangement joins TRBV15 to TRBJ2-5; 8 nucleotides line up with TRBD2. J lost 5 bases, V lost 4 bases, and 12 bases had no gene match. Germline CDR1 is LNHNV and CDR2 is YYDKDF (reference sequence). This CDR3 contains 16 residues. CDR3 loop: CATSTLQSGGMETQYF. The CDR3 DNA sequence: TGTGCCACCAGCACTCTGCAAAGCGGGGGTATGGAGACCCAGTACTTC.

In this sample, this clone turned up once. The gene calls are TRBV2 and TRBJ2-7, with D unclear. V was pared by 6 bases and J by 4 bases, with 7 bases between. Germline values: CDR1 SNHLY, CDR2 FYNNEI. This CDR3 is built from 11 residues. The CDR3: CASSPRYEQYV. CDR3 coding DNA: TGTGCCAGCAGCCCGCGATACGAGCAGTACGTC.

The gene calls are TRBV3-1 (or the pseudogene TRBV3-2) and TRBJ2-5; 7 positions agree with TRBD2. Germline V gene data show CDR1 as LGHDT and CDR2 as YNNKEL (reference sequence). V dropped 6 bases and J dropped 5; count of bases not matched to a gene: 12. This CDR3 is built from 15 residues. The CDR3 nucleotides are TGTGCCAGCAGTCCCGGGACGGGGGGTCTGGAGACCCAGTACTTC. Its translation: CASSPGTGGLETQYF.

The gene calls are TRBV11-2 and TRBJ1-4, with 8 bases fitting TRBD1. This CDR3 region has 13 residues. CDR1 is SGHAT and CDR2 is FQNNGV in the germline V gene. The V segment lost 4 bases and the J segment 10 bases; nucleotides outside the gene matches: 5. CDR3 bases: TGTGCCAGCAGCTCCCCGGACAGGGCAAAACTGTTTTTT. Its translation: CASSSPDRAKLFF.

This clone has a single count. V and J are TRBV7-9 and TRBJ1-2; D not resolved. Germline CDR1 is SEHNR and CDR2 is FQNEAQ (reference sequence). This CDR3 contains 16 residues. Trimming shortened V by 2 bases and J by 1 base, and 14 bases separated the two germline ends. The CDR3, as DNA: TGTGCCAGCAGCTTACATTGGAGGCGGATTAACTATGGCTACACCTTC. It specifies CASSLHWRRINYGYTF.

The count of this clone is one. V gene TRBV30 combines with J gene TRBJ1-2; D call uncertain. The germline V gene has CDR1 GTSNPN and CDR2 SVGIG (reference sequence). The V and J ends lost 4 bases and 5 bases respectively, with 14 bases between them. The length of the CDR3 is 13 residues. CDR3 nucleotides: TGTGCCTGGATGACGAGGCGCGGGTATGGCTACACCTTC. This gives the protein CAWMTRRGYGYTF.

The CDR3 protein is CASSRDNGDYGYTF. In nucleotides, the CDR3 is TGTGCCAGCTCAAGGGACAACGGGGACTATGGCTACACCTTC. The rearrangement uses TRBV18 and TRBJ1-2; possible D gene TRBD1, 6 bases. This CDR3 is 14 amino acids long. Per germline, CDR1 KGHSH and CDR2 LQKENI. The V and J ends lost 5 bases and 3 bases respectively, with 13 bases between them. The full variable domain, completed using reference TRBV18 and TRBJ1-2, is NAGVMQNPRHLVRRRGQEARLRCSPMKGHSHVYWYRQLPEEGLKFMVYLQKENIIDESGMPKERFSAEFPKEGPSILRIQQVVRGDSAAYFCASSRDNGDYGYTFGSGTRLTVV.

The chain joins TRBV5-1 to TRBJ2-3; TRBD2 matches 7 bases. There are 17 residues in the CDR3. The germline gives CDR1 SGHRS, CDR2 YFSETQ. Unmatched junction bases numbered 9, after V lost 0 bases and J lost 2 bases. The CDR3 loop is CASSLDLSRGNTDTQYF. The CDR3, as DNA: TGCGCCAGCAGCTTGGATCTTTCGCGGGGGAACACAGATACGCAGTATTTT. The full variable domain, in which reference TRBV5-1 and TRBJ2-3 provide the parts outside the CDR3, is KAGVTQTPRYLIKTRGQQVTLSCSPISGHRSVSWYQQTPGQGLQFLFEYFSETQRNKGNFPGRFSGRQFSNSRSEMNVSTLELGDSALYLCASSLDLSRGNTDTQYFGPGTRLTVL.